One TCR beta chain is described in this entry. Its antigen remains unknown. The method was immunoSEQ multiplex PCR; TCRdb's version includes in-frame clones alone and lacks a portion of them. The sample carries some 10,000 clones, 80% to 90% recorded once. This sample is part of a study of PD-1 blockade in classical Hodgkin lymphoma. Study results and limitations: Underlying causes for the observed repertoire differences were not defined, possibly disease activity or prior therapy. When set against healthy donors, newly diagnosed patients were reported to show lower baseline TCR diversity. Individuals who commenced nivolumab within less than 1 year of ASCT were excluded.

All patients experienced relapse after autologous stem cell transplantation, and brentuximab vedotin exposure was variable. Best responses fell into complete response, partial response or progressive disease. The sequence was obtained from a human donor with classical Hodgkin lymphoma. The starting material was peripheral blood mononuclear cells (PBMCs), obtained at baseline.

CDR3 residues: CASSRASGQGGYTF. The CDR3 DNA reads as TGTGCCAGCAGCCGTGCGTCGGGGCAAGGAGGCTACACCTTC. V gene TRBV5-4 combines with J gene TRBJ1-2; a possible D gene is TRBD1 (5 bases). Germline values: CDR1 SGHNT, CDR2 YYREEE (reference sequence). The V end lost 4 bases, the J end lost 8 bases, and 18 bases lay between the germline ends. The CDR3 consists of 14 residues.